These T cell receptor beta chains were read from a single sample in a study of Graves' ophthalmopathy and Graves' hyperthyroidism. From the multiplex PCR reads, TCRdb called clonotypes with MiXCR, one entry per CDR3 protein. The data contain 650,000 to 900,000 distinct CDR3 sequences, 40% of them singletons. Sequencing was performed on peripheral blood. The source of these receptors is an adult man with Graves' ophthalmopathy. CDR3s include the opening cysteine and the closing phenylalanine or tryptophan. The D gene is left open where the match is weak. Expanded clones are given a class, and other clones once, few, many or no size at all.

D,V,J,size,CDR3,DNA
.,TRBV9,TRBJ1-6,.,CASSYEDNSPLHF,TGTGCCAGCAGTTACGAAGATAATTCACCCCTCCACTTT
TRBD2,TRBV2,TRBJ2-7,.,CASTPRTSVSYQQYF,TGTGCCAGCACGCCGCGGACTAGCGTATCCTACCAGCAGTACTTC
TRBD1,TRBV10-3,TRBJ1-2,.,CASSPSGTDYGYTF,TGTGCCAGCTCACCCTCCGGGACAGATTATGGCTACACCTTC
.,TRBV13,TRBJ2-5,many,CASSGQGKKETQYF,TGTGCCAGCAGCGGACAAGGAAAGAAAGAGACCCAGTACTTC
.,TRBV20-1,TRBJ1-4,few,CSARHGDEKLFF,TGCAGTGCTAGACACGGAGATGAAAAACTGTTTTTT
TRBD1,TRBV6-2/TRBV6-3,TRBJ2-6,few,CASSTYGQGYSGANVLTF,TGTGCCAGCAGTACCTACGGACAGGGCTACTCTGGGGCCAACGTCCTGACTTTC
.,TRBV4-3,TRBJ2-7,few,CASSQERTEGTYEQYF,TGCGCCAGCAGCCAAGAGCGAACAGAGGGTACCTACGAGCAGTACTTC
TRBD1,TRBV19,TRBJ2-2,.,CASSPDRDTGELFF,TGTGCCAGTAGTCCGGACAGGGACACCGGGGAGCTGTTTTTT
.,TRBV7-2,TRBJ1-4,.,CASSLDREGEKLFF,TGTGCCAGCAGCTTAGACAGGGAGGGTGAAAAACTGTTTTTT
.,TRBV14,TRBJ2-7,few,CASSQEGRSHEQYF,TGTGCCAGCAGCCAAGAAGGCAGGTCCCACGAGCAGTACTTC
TRBD1,TRBV10-3,TRBJ1-1,few,CATWTGENTEAFF,TGTGCCACCTGGACAGGGGAGAACACTGAAGCTTTCTTT
.,TRBV7-2,TRBJ1-2,.,CASSWLGGGNYGYTF,TGTGCCAGCAGCTGGCTTGGGGGGGGGAACTATGGCTACACCTTC
.,TRBV6-5,TRBJ2-2,few,CASSRSSYTGELFF,TGTGCCAGCAGCCGATCTAGTTATACCGGGGAGCTGTTTTTT
.,TRBV10-3,TRBJ1-1,many,CAISGAENTEAFF,TGTGCCATCAGTGGCGCGGAGAACACTGAAGCTTTCTTT
.,TRBV15,TRBJ2-3,.,CATSRELATDTQYF,TGTGCCACCAGCAGAGAACTAGCAACAGATACGCAGTATTTT
.,TRBV2,TRBJ1-5,few,CASSEAGNSNQPQHF,TGTGCCAGTAGTGAAGCGGGGAATAGCAATCAGCCCCAGCATTTT
.,TRBV7-9,TRBJ1-4,few,CAGHTIDHEKLFF,TGTGCCGGTCACACAATAGATCATGAAAAACTGTTTTTT
.,TRBV7-9,TRBJ2-5,.,CASSWGAAGAQYF,TGTGCCAGCAGCTGGGGGGCAGCCGGAGCCCAGTACTTC
.,TRBV2,TRBJ1-1,few,CASSEDSQGGTEAFF,TGTGCCAGCAGTGAAGACTCCCAGGGTGGAACTGAAGCTTTCTTT
TRBD1,TRBV11-2,TRBJ2-7,.,CASSFTQGKKSYEQYF,TGTGCCAGCAGCTTTACACAGGGGAAAAAGTCCTACGAGCAGTACTTC
.,TRBV5-8,TRBJ2-7,.,CASSLGTVSSYEQYF,TGTGCCAGCAGCTTGGGTACGGTCAGCTCCTACGAGCAGTACTTC
TRBD1,TRBV7-2,TRBJ1-2,.,CASSFNQGASYGYTF,TGTGCCAGCAGCTTCAATCAGGGGGCCTCCTATGGCTACACCTTC
.,TRBV12-3/TRBV12-4,TRBJ2-7,few,CASSLFSGSSYEQYF,TGTGCCAGCAGTTTGTTTAGCGGAAGCTCCTACGAGCAGTACTTC
TRBD1,TRBV29-1,TRBJ1-3,many,CSVATGTGAGNTIYF,TGCAGCGTTGCAACCGGGACAGGGGCGGGAAACACCATATATTTT
.,TRBV20-1,TRBJ1-2,many,CSARAWGLYGYTF,TGCAGTGCTAGAGCCTGGGGCCTCTATGGCTACACCTTC
TRBD1,TRBV7-6,TRBJ1-3,many,CASSPRGQGARVYF,TGTGCCAGCAGCCCCCGCGGACAGGGGGCGCGGGTATATTTT
.,TRBV5-1,TRBJ2-6,many,CASSPTVGSGANVLTF,TGCGCCAGCAGCCCAACGGTCGGATCTGGGGCCAACGTCCTGACTTTC
TRBD2,TRBV20-1,TRBJ2-7,.,CSASFVTSGTISYEQYF,TGCAGTGCTAGTTTCGTGACTAGCGGGACTATCTCCTACGAGCAGTACTTC
.,TRBV29-1,TRBJ2-7,.,CSLVWGGRLNEQYF,TGCAGCTTAGTTTGGGGCGGCCGTTTGAACGAGCAGTACTTC
TRBD1,TRBV5-6,TRBJ2-7,few,CASSSQGALYEQYF,TGTGCCAGCAGCAGTCAGGGGGCGCTCTACGAGCAGTACTTC
.,TRBV10-1,TRBJ2-7,.,CASSVKYGSAEQYF,TGCGCCAGCAGTGTTAAGTACGGGTCCGCCGAGCAGTACTTC
.,TRBV10-3,TRBJ1-1,many,CAIRPNTDRNTEAFF,TGTGCCATCAGGCCCAACACGGACAGGAACACTGAAGCTTTCTTT
TRBD1,TRBV25-1,TRBJ1-2,.,CARGTDNYGYTF,TGTGCCAGAGGGACAGACAACTATGGCTACACCTTC
.,TRBV7-2,TRBJ1-5,few,CASSAQGPGKPQHF,TGTGCCAGCAGCGCACAGGGTCCCGGGAAGCCCCAGCATTTT
.,TRBV29-1,TRBJ2-7,.,CSYREGAYEQYF,TGCAGCTACCGTGAGGGGGCCTACGAGCAGTACTTC
.,TRBV15,TRBJ1-2,.,CATSSLSGLNYGYTF,TGTGCCACCAGCAGCTTAAGCGGACTTAACTATGGCTACACCTTC
.,TRBV19,TRBJ2-7,few,CASSIAAGHSYEQYF,TGTGCCAGTAGTATAGCGGCAGGGCACTCCTACGAGCAGTACTTC
.,TRBV6-5,TRBJ1-6,.,CASSSETDNSPLHF,TGTGCCAGCAGTTCTGAGACCGATAATTCACCCCTCCACTTT